In its sample, the clone carrying this T cell receptor (beta chain) was seen a few times. TCRdb reprocessed the reads via MiXCR and lists one record per CDR3 protein. The data show some 440,000 distinct CDR3 sequences, approximately 33% seen once. This sample is drawn from a study of T cell repertoires in cytomegalovirus infection. Trimming shortened V by 0 bases and J by 5 bases, and 6 bases separated the two germline ends. This CDR3 contains 12 residues. Germline lookup yields CDR1 SGHRS and CDR2 YFSETQ. Material for sequencing was PBMCs. This sequence joins TRBV5-1 and TRBJ2-7; D is unclear. The sequence came from a human donor in good health (CMV status not recorded). Some clones in this sample may be carry-over from other donors' samples. CDR3 DNA: TGCGCCAGCAGCTTGGAGGGCCACGAGCAGTACTTC. Translation gives CASSLEGHEQYF.